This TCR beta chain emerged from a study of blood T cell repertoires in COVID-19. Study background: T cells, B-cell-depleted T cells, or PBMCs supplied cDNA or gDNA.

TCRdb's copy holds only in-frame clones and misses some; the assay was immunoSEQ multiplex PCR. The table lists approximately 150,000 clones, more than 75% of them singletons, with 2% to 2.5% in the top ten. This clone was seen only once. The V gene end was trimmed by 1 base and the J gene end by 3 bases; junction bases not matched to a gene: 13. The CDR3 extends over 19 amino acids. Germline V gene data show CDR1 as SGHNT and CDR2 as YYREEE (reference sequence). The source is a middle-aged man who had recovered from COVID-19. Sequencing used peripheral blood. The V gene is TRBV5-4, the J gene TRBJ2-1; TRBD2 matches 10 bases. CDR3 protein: CASSLSIHLSGRGYNEQFF. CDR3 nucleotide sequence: TGTGCCAGCAGCTTGTCCATTCACCTCAGCGGGAGGGGCTACAATGAGCAGTTCTTC. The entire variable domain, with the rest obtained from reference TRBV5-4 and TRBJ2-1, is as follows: ETGVTQSPTHLIKTRGQQVTLRCSSQSGHNTVSWYQQALGQGPQFIFQYYREEENGRGNFPPRFSGLQFPNYSSELNVNALELDDSALYLCASSLSIHLSGRGYNEQFFGPGTRLTVL.